Below, 22 T cell receptor beta chains from the same sample are listed, as sequenced in a study of blood T cell repertoires in COVID-19. Clones were sequenced by immunoSEQ multiplex PCR, and TCRdb holds only the in-frame ones, with some missing. Of about 170,000 clones in the sample, 88% were seen once. Specimen: peripheral blood. All receptors derive from a man aged 50 to 60 who had recovered from COVID-19.

This rearrangement joins TRBV19 to TRBJ1-5; TRBD1 matches at 10 bases. CDR1 is LNHDA, CDR2 SQIVND, per germline (reference sequence). V lost 2 bases to trimming and J lost 4 bases; unmatched junction nucleotides: 5. The CDR3 extends over 16 amino acids. The CDR3 spells CASSIMGQGINQPQHF. The DNA for the CDR3 is TGTGCCAGTAGTATAATGGGACAGGGGATAAATCAGCCCCAGCATTTT.

The chain links TRBV6-6 to TRBJ2-3; 13 bases fit TRBD2. The CDR3 has 18 residues. Germline CDR1 and CDR2: MNHNY and SVGAGI (reference sequence). V lost 5 bases, J lost 0 bases, and 8 bases stayed unmatched. In DNA, the CDR3 is TGTGCCAGCAGTCCCGGGACTAGCGGGGCGTCTAGCACAGATACGCAGTATTTT. Its protein is CASSPGTSGASSTDTQYF.

The chain recombines TRBV6-1 with TRBJ2-1, with a possible D match to TRBD2 (6 bases). Germline lookup yields CDR1 MNHNS and CDR2 SASEGT. V was trimmed by 3 bases and J by 1 base, leaving 19 bases between them. The CDR3 runs 18 residues. The CDR3 DNA sequence: TGTGCCAGCAGTGACCCTGTGACTGGGGCGGGGTCCTACAATGAGCAGTTCTTC. Amino acid sequence: CASSDPVTGAGSYNEQFF.

This chain uses TRBV6-4 with TRBJ1-2; 9 bases fit TRBD1. The CDR3 has 13 amino acids. V trimming: 6 bases; J trimming: 10 bases; junction bases outside the gene matches: 9. CDR1 is MRHNA, CDR2 SNTAGT, per germline. The CDR3 nucleotides are TGTGCCAGCAGGGAACAAACAGGGGGCGCCTACACCTTC. The encoded protein is CASREQTGGAYTF.

The chain carries TRBV6-2 or TRBV6-3 and TRBJ2-3; 11 nucleotides agree with TRBD2. This CDR3 is 15 amino acids long. Losses at the gene ends were 2 bases for V and 6 bases for J; bases not matched to a gene: 4. Germline CDR1 reads MNHEY; CDR2 reads SVGEGT. The CDR3 bases are TGTGCCAGCAGTTACCGGGGACTAGCGGCCGATACGCAGTATTTT. Translated: CASSYRGLAADTQYF.

This clone was found a few times. This rearrangement joins TRBV27 to TRBJ2-2; 9 bases are a match to TRBD1. CDR1 and CDR2 (germline): MNHEY, SMNVEV (reference sequence). V shed 5 bases and J 4 bases; nucleotides not matched to a gene: 5. The CDR3 has 15 amino acids. The CDR3 DNA reads as TGTGCCAGCAGTCTCGGGACAGGGTTCACCGGGGAGCTGTTTTTT. Residues: CASSLGTGFTGELFF.

The chain joins TRBV7-2 to TRBJ2-2, with unresolved D. The CDR3 consists of 15 residues. Looked up from germline, CDR1 is SGHTA and CDR2 is FQGNSA. Trimming pared 4 bases from V and 4 bases from J, leaving 13 bases between. CDR3 loop: CASSSLSLATGELFF. The CDR3 bases are TGTGCCAGCAGCTCCCTGTCCCTGGCCACCGGGGAGCTGTTTTTT. The entire variable domain, with the rest obtained from reference TRBV7-2 and TRBJ2-2, is as follows: GAGVSQSPSNKVTEKGKDVELRCDPISGHTALYWYRQSLGQGLEFLIYFQGNSAPDKSGLPSDRFSAERTGGSVSTLTIQRTQQEDSAVYLCASSSLSLATGELFFGEGSRLTVL.

This clone is a singleton in its sample. The chain carries TRBV5-4 and TRBJ1-2, with 12 bases aligning to TRBD1. J was trimmed by 2 bases and V by 5 bases; bases with no gene match: 1. Germline values: CDR1 SGHNT, CDR2 YYREEE (reference sequence). The CDR3 is made up of 14 amino acids. The CDR3: CASRGQGANYGYTF. The DNA for the CDR3 is TGTGCCAGCAGGGGACAGGGGGCCAACTATGGCTACACCTTC.

The CDR3 bases are TGTGCCAGCAGTTTGTCGGGGGGGAAGAACACTGAAGCTTTCTTT. Translating gives CASSLSGGKNTEAFF. V usage is TRBV27 and J usage is TRBJ1-1, with D perhaps TRBD1 (5 bases). V lost 3 bases, J lost 1 base, and 12 bases lay in between. The CDR3 loop spans 15 amino acids. Germline V gene sequence: CDR1 MNHEY, CDR2 SMNVEV (reference sequence).

This clone was observed once. The chain joins TRBV18 to TRBJ1-3; no firm D call. The germline gives CDR1 KGHSH, CDR2 LQKENI. V lost 6 bases and J lost 0, with 18 bases in between. CDR3 size: 17 residues. The CDR3 coding sequence is TGTGCCAGCTCTATTCCGTCCATCGGGAACTCTGGAAACACCATATATTTT. It encodes CASSIPSIGNSGNTIYF.

The CDR3 protein is CASSLRTGRNTEAFF. CDR3 DNA sequence: TGTGCCAGCAGCCTTCGGACGGGGAGGAACACTGAAGCTTTCTTT. The genes are TRBV14 and TRBJ1-1; D not certain. V was shortened by 4 bases and J by 1 base, with 13 bases between the two germline ends. The CDR3 runs 15 residues. From germline, CDR1 is SGHDN and CDR2 FVKESK. Using reference TRBV14 and TRBJ1-1 for the parts outside the CDR3, the full variable domain is EAGVTQFPSHSVIEKGQTVTLRCDPISGHDNLYWYRRVMGKEIKFLLHFVKESKQDESGMPNNRFLAERTGGTYSTLKVQPAELEDSGVYFCASSLRTGRNTEAFFGQGTRLTVV.

The chain links TRBV19 to TRBJ2-1; 8 nucleotides match TRBD2. Germline CDR1 LNHDA, CDR2 SQIVND (reference sequence). Trimming cost V 1 base and J 7 bases; bases outside gene matches: 6. This CDR3 region has 15 residues. As DNA, the CDR3 is TGTGCCAGTAGTATAGTGGGGACTAGAGGTAATGAGCAGTTCTTC. This gives the protein CASSIVGTRGNEQFF.

V gene TRBV6-2 or TRBV6-3 combines with J gene TRBJ2-7, with 9 bases lining up with TRBD1. Germline CDR1 is MNHEY and CDR2 is SVGEGT. The CDR3 has 15 residues. V lost 5 bases to trimming and J lost 3 bases; unmatched junction nucleotides: 8. Here the CDR3 DNA reads TGTGCCAGCAGTAACCGGGGACAGGGTCGCTACGAGCAGTACTTC. It encodes CASSNRGQGRYEQYF.

V usage is TRBV27 and J usage is TRBJ1-6; 7 bases align to TRBD1. Germline values: CDR1 MNHEY, CDR2 SMNVEV (reference sequence). CDR3 length: 16 residues. Unmatched junction bases numbered 5, after V lost 1 base and J lost 5 bases. CDR3 amino acids: CASSLFGGQNNSPLHF. The CDR3 bases are TGTGCCAGCAGTTTATTTGGGGGACAGAATAATTCACCCCTCCACTTT.

With regard to this clone: The sample has other DNA sequences that encode this CDR3 too. The chain employs TRBV9 and TRBJ2-1, with D perhaps matching TRBD2 (6 bases). This CDR3 is built from 14 residues. V dropped 0 bases and J dropped 2 bases, with 6 bases sitting between them. CDR1 SGDLS and CDR2 YYNGEE come from the germline V gene. The DNA of the CDR3 is TGTGCCAGCAGCGTAGGCGGGACCTACAATGAGCAGTTCTTC. Translating it yields CASSVGGTYNEQFF.

Written as DNA, the CDR3 is TGTGCCAGCAGTTACCGGGACTATTCACCCCTCCACTTT. It translates to CASSYRDYSPLHF. The rearrangement joins TRBV6-5 to TRBJ1-6, with D possibly TRBD1 on 5 matching bases. V was trimmed by 2 bases and J by 8 bases, leaving 7 bases between them. Germline V gene sequence: CDR1 MNHEY, CDR2 SVGAGI. This CDR3 has 13 residues.

The V gene is TRBV5-1, the J gene TRBJ2-5; weak D call: TRBD2 (6 bases). This CDR3 comprises 15 residues. The germline gives CDR1 SGHRS, CDR2 YFSETQ. With 2 bases removed from V and 3 bases from J, the gap between germline ends came to 14 bases. The CDR3 protein is CASSLIAGREETQYF. In DNA form, the CDR3 reads TGCGCCAGCAGCTTAATTGCGGGAAGGGAAGAGACCCAGTACTTC.

J is TRBJ1-2 and V is TRBV10-3; D is perhaps TRBD1 (6 bases). Trimming pared 3 bases from V and 4 bases from J, leaving 12 bases between. The CDR3 spans 14 residues. Germline V gene lookup returns CDR1 ENHRY and CDR2 SYGVKD. CDR3 amino acids: CAISEFPDSYGYTF. CDR3 DNA: TGTGCCATCAGTGAATTTCCGGACAGCTATGGCTACACCTTC.

This chain joins TRBV9 and TRBJ1-1; 8 positions agree with TRBD1. CDR3 length: 17 residues. V trimming: 0 bases; J trimming: 1 base; junction bases outside the gene matches: 8. Germline V gene data show CDR1 as SGDLS and CDR2 as YYNGEE. The CDR3, as DNA: TGTGCCAGCAGCGTAGGGAGGCGGGACAGGAGGAACACTGAAGCTTTCTTT. As protein: CASSVGRRDRRNTEAFF.

The chain is built from TRBV6-5 and TRBJ2-7, with 8 nucleotides matching TRBD2. The CDR3 length is 16 residues. The germline V gene encodes CDR1 MNHEY and CDR2 SVGAGI. Unmatched junction bases numbered 6, after V lost 2 bases and J lost 0 bases. CDR3 protein: CASSYTLAVSSYEQYF. The CDR3 DNA reads TGTGCCAGCAGTTACACACTAGCGGTAAGCTCCTACGAGCAGTACTTC.

The chain has TRBV29-1 and TRBJ2-5, with 9 nucleotides matching TRBD2. The CDR3 contains 16 residues. Germline V lookup: CDR1 SQVTM, CDR2 ANQGSEA. After removal of 8 bases from V and 5 bases from J, the junction contained 18 bases not matched to a gene. The CDR3: CSPRIWREGSGETQYF. The CDR3 DNA reads as TGCAGCCCTCGTATCTGGCGGGAGGGGTCCGGGGAGACCCAGTACTTC.

This sequence joins TRBV6-2 or TRBV6-3 and TRBJ2-7; possibly TRBD2 for D (5 bases). The CDR3 sequence is 15 residues long. Germline V gene data show CDR1 as MNHEY and CDR2 as SVGEGT. V dropped 0 bases and J dropped 4 bases, with 13 bases sitting between them. The CDR3, as DNA: TGTGCCAGCAGTTACTCGAGCGGACTCCCTTACGAGCAGTACTTC. This codes for CASSYSSGLPYEQYF.